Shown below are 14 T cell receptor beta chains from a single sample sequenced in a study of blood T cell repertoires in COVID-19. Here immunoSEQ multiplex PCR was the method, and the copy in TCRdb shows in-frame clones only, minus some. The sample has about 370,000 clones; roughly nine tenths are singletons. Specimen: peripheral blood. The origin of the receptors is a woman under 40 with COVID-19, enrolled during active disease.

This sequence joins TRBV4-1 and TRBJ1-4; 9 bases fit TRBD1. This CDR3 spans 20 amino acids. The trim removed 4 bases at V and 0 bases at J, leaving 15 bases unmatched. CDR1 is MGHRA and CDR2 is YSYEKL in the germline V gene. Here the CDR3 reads CASSRTSSGQGFATNEKLFF. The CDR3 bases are TGCGCCAGCAGCCGGACTTCTTCGGGACAGGGATTTGCAACTAATGAAAAACTGTTTTTT.

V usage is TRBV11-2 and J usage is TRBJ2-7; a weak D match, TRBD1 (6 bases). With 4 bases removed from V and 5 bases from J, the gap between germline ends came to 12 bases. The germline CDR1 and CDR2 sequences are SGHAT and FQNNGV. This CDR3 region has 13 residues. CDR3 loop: CASSSPTGHEQYF. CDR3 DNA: TGTGCCAGCAGCTCGCCGACAGGCCACGAGCAGTACTTC.

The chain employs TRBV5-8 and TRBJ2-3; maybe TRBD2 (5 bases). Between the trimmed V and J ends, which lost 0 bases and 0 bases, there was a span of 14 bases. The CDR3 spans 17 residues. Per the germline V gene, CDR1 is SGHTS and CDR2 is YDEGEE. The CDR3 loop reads CASSLVSSGSSTDTQYF. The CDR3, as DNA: TGTGCCAGCAGCTTGGTGTCATCGGGATCTAGCACAGATACGCAGTATTTT.

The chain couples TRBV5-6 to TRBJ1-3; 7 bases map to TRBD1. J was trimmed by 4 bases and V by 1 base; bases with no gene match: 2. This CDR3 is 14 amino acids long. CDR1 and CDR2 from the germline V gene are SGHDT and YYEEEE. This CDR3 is CASSLRGRGNTIYF. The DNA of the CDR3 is TGTGCCAGCAGCTTGAGGGGGCGCGGAAACACCATATATTTT.

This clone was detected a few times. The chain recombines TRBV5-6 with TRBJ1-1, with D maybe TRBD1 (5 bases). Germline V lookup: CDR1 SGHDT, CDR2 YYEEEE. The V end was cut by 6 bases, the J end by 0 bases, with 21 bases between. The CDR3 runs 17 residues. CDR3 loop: CASIPSMGPNLNTEAFF. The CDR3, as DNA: TGTGCCAGCATCCCTTCCATGGGGCCCAACTTGAACACTGAAGCTTTCTTT. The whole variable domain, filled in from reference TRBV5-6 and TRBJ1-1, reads DAGVTQSPTHLIKTRGQQVTLRCSPKSGHDTVSWYQQALGQGPQFIFQYYEEEERQRGNFPDRFSGHQFPNYSSELNVNALLLGDSALYLCASIPSMGPNLNTEAFFGQGTRLTVV.

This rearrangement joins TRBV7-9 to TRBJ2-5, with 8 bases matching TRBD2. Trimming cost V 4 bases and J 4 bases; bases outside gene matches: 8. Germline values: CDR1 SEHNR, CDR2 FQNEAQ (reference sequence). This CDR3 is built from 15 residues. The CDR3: CASSSLGTSTETQYF. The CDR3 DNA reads TGTGCCAGCAGCTCCCTCGGGACTAGTACAGAGACCCAGTACTTC. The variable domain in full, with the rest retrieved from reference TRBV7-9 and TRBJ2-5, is DTGVSQNPRHKITKRGQNVTFRCDPISEHNRLYWYRQTLGQGPEFLTYFQNEAQLEKSRLLSDRFSAERPKGSFSTLEIQRTEQGDSAMYLCASSSLGTSTETQYFGPGTRLLVL.

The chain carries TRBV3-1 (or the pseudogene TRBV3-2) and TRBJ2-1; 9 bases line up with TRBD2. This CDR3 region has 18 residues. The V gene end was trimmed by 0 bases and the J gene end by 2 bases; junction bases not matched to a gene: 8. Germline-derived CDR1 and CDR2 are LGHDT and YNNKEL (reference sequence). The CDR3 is CASSQDLVERGAYNEQFF. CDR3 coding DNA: TGTGCCAGCAGCCAAGATCTTGTTGAGCGGGGGGCCTACAATGAGCAGTTCTTC.

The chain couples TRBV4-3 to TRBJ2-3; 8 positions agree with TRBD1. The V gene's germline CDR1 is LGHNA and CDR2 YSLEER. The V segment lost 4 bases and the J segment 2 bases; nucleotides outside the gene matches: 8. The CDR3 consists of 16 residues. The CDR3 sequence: CASSLQGEPDTDTQYF. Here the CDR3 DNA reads TGCGCCAGCAGCCTACAGGGGGAACCCGACACAGATACGCAGTATTTT.

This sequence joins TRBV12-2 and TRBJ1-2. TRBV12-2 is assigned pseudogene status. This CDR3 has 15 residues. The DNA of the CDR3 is TGTGCAAGTCGCCTCCGTCGGAGCACGCCGCATGGCTACACCTTC. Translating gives CASRLRRSTPHGYTF.

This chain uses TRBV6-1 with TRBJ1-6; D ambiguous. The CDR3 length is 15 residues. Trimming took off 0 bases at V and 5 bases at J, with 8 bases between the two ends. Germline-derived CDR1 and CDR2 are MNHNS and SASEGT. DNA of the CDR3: TGTGCCAGCAGTGAAGCGACACCTGATAATTCACCCCTCCACTTT. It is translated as CASSEATPDNSPLHF.

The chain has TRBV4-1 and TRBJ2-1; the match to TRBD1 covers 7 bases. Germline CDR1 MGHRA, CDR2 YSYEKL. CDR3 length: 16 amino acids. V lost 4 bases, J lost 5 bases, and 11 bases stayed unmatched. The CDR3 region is CASSRPRGTDDNEQFF. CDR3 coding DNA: TGCGCCAGCAGCCGACCTAGGGGGACAGATGACAATGAGCAGTTCTTC.

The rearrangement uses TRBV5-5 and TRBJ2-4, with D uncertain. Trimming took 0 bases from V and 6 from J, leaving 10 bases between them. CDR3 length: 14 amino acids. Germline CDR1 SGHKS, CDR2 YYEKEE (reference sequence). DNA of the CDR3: TGTGCCAGCAGCTTGGATCTGGCCCTAAACATTCAGTACTTC. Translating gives CASSLDLALNIQYF.

The CDR3 here is CASSMIAGSWGEQYV. In nucleotides, the CDR3 is TGTGCCAGCAGCATGATTGCGGGTTCTTGGGGAGAGCAGTACGTC. The chain has TRBV21-1 and TRBJ2-7; TRBD2 reflects the table's D call only, with no check against the DNA. TRBV21-1 is termed a pseudogene. CDR3 length equals 15 residues.

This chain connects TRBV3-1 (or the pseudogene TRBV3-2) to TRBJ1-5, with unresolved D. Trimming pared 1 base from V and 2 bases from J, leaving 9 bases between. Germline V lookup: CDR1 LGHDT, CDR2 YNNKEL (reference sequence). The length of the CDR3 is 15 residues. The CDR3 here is CASSQGGGGNQPQHF. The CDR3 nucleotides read TGTGCCAGCAGCCAAGGGGGAGGTGGCAATCAGCCCCAGCATTTT.